This T cell receptor beta chain originates from a study of T-cell reconstitution after alpha-beta-depleted transplantation in children. Study conclusions and caveats: Elevated TCRbeta diversity at day 60 was traced, in some patients, to surviving recipient T cells and thymic progenitors. It was reported that alpha-beta T cells came from several hundred expanded graft clones (about two months after transplant). Hyperexpanded clones declined; after one year, newly produced T cells mostly supplied diversity.

This sample's TCRbeta library carried unique molecular identifier barcodes. TCRdb re-called the PCR reads through MiXCR, storing one row per CDR3 protein. The data show about 610,000 distinct CDR3 sequences, with over 20% seen just once and around a third held by the top ten. From germline, CDR1 is SGHRS and CDR2 YFSETQ. The CDR3 totals 14 residues. The germline V and J ends were trimmed by 2 bases and 2 bases, with 9 bases remaining between them. Comments on this clonotype: Its antigen is not identified.

This sequence originates from a boy younger than two with Wiskott-Aldrich syndrome, due to receive a stem cell transplant. The V call is TRBV5-1, the J call TRBJ2-3; no reliable D call. The source was PBMCs, collected before TCRalphabeta/CD19-depleted stem cell transplant. This chain's CDR3 is CASSFGYSTDTQYF. CDR3 sequence (DNA): TGCGCCAGCAGCTTTGGATACTCCACAGATACGCAGTATTTT.